This is a list of T cell receptor beta chains from one sample in a study of T cells in Graves' hyperthyroidism and ophthalmopathy. TCRdb recomputed calls from the multiplex PCR reads with MiXCR, one row per CDR3 protein. The sample consists of 500,000 to 800,000 distinct CDR3 sequences, over 40% of them appearing once. The sample consisted of peripheral blood or thyroid tissue (not recorded which). The receptors were gathered from an adult man with Graves' disease, either hyperthyroidism or ophthalmopathy (not recorded which). Both conserved end residues are part of each CDR3.

v_gene	CDR3aa
TRBV20-1	CSARTSGSTGELFF
TRBV4-1	CASSQIGANVLTF
TRBV19	CASSTMGQGVNVLTF
TRBV5-1	CASRSTTGENYGYTF
TRBV9	CASSLPLVGSGRASYEQYF
TRBV7-2	CASSSSERGAFF
TRBV29-1	CSEGQGPNQPQHF
TRBV7-7	CASSIALGRETQYF
TRBV24-1	CATSDLGGTRGLTGELFF
TRBV2	CASKTDTNTGELFF
TRBV7-2	CASSQHPIHPDYGYTF
TRBV20-1	CSATRGGTVQETQYF
TRBV29-1	CSIGTAEETQYF
TRBV7-9	CASSLAPRGPNYGYTF
TRBV29-1	CSVEDTTGSYEQYF
TRBV7-9	CASSLGRAPYEQYF
TRBV7-2	CASSLESTGDQPQHF
TRBV6-2/TRBV6-3	CASSYSSRGQETQYF
TRBV4-2	CASSHRSNVNTEAFF
TRBV6-5	CASRSGATGQETQYF
TRBV12-3/TRBV12-4	CASSRDRETQYF
TRBV7-9	CASSHGTADEKLFF
TRBV24-1	CATSLSDDYGYTF
TRBV7-8	CASSLVQGYDQPQHF
TRBV7-2	CASSQMGLAGVETQYF
TRBV15	CATSRDLAVGQPQHF
TRBV25-1	CASSEYRGDGTDTQYF
TRBV6-5	CASSYGSYYDSPLHF
TRBV25-1	CASSNPGGGEKLFF
TRBV19	CASSTSPPGQPQHF
TRBV25-1	CASKRVPGNTIYF
TRBV25-1	CASWGTVGNTIYF
TRBV11-2	CASSLEFNQPLHF
TRBV5-8	CASSPGGIPSYEQYF
TRBV7-2	CASSLGQAGVNYEQYF
TRBV7-2	CASSFQGWDTEAFF
TRBV7-2	CASSSGQPMRGYEQYF
TRBV15	CATSSPTGNSPLHF
TRBV9	CASSARRQAQDYGYTF
TRBV29-1	CSVDGAGDNEKLFF
TRBV7-4	CASSSLGLSYEQYF
TRBV20-1	CSARETGGAAGGEAFF
TRBV7-6	CASSFIAGAFNYGYTF
TRBV25-1	CASSEYGGQEKLFF
TRBV7-9	CASSLAGGGNEQFF
TRBV19	CASSPLGGGYGYTF
TRBV11-1	CASSRSLVQGYTEAFF
TRBV2	CASSEGSGTDTQYF
TRBV7-9	CASSSHDLQGAVGYTF
TRBV5-6	CASSSKDLYGYTF
TRBV29-1	CSVETGVGEQYF